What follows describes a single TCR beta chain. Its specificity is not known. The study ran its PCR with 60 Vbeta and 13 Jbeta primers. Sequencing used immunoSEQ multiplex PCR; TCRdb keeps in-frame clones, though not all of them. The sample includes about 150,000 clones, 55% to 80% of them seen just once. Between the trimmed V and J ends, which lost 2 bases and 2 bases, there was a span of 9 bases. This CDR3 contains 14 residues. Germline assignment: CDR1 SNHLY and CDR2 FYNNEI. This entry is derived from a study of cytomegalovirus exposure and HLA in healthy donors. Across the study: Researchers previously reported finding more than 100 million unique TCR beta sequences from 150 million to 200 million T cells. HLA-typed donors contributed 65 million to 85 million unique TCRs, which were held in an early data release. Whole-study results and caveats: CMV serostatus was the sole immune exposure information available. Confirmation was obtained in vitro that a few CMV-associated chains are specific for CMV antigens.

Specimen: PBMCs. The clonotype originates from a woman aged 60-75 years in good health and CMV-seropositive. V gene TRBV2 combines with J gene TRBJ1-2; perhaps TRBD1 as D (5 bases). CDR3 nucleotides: TGTGCCAGCAGTGAAACCAGGACAAACTATGGCTACACCTTC. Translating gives CASSETRTNYGYTF. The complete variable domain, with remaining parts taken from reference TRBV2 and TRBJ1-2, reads EPEVTQTPSHQVTQMGQEVILRCVPISNHLYFYWYRQILGQKVEFLVSFYNNEISEKSEIFDDQFSVERPDGSNFTLKIRSTKLEDSAMYFCASSETRTNYGYTFGSGTRLTVV.